Included here is one T cell receptor beta chain sequence, with context. Using immunoSEQ multiplex PCR, the repertoire was profiled, and TCRdb retains in-frame clones only, with some absent. In the table there are around 130,000 clones, around 76% of which are singletons. This entry is derived from a study of blood T cell repertoires in COVID-19. The TCR originated in a human donor in a cohort sampled during active COVID-19. The sequenced sample consisted of peripheral blood.

The CDR3 loop reads CASSYDRSEQYF. CDR3 sequence (DNA): TGTGCCAGCAGCTACGACAGATCCGAGCAGTACTTC. The V gene is TRBV27, the J gene TRBJ2-7, with TRBD1 as a possible D gene (5 bases). CDR3 size: 12 residues. Trimming shortened V by 6 bases and J by 6 bases, and 12 bases separated the two germline ends. Germline CDR1 and CDR2: MNHEY and SMNVEV (reference sequence).